The T cell receptor beta chain described here comes from a study of OX40 agonist ivuxolimab in advanced cancers. Regarding the complete study: Ivuxolimab was a fully human IgG2 agonistic monoclonal antibody targeting the costimulatory receptor OX40 (CD134). Peripheral TCRbeta sequencing aimed to test whether ivuxolimab altered TCR sequence diversity and caused clonal T-cell expansion. In the dose-escalation cohort, 70% to 85% of patients were male, and the mean age was about 55 years, with a range of 23 to 79. Intravenous ivuxolimab was administered to patients every 2 weeks at six dose levels: 0.01, 0.1, 0.3, 1.5, 3 and 10 mg/kg. Of the approximately 53 patients in dose escalation, about 20 had hepatocellular carcinoma, some 15 had melanoma, 9 had renal cell carcinoma and 9 had head and neck cancer. Three dose-escalation patients achieved partial responses, one with hepatocellular carcinoma and two with cutaneous melanoma. Prior anti-PD-1, anti-PD-L1 or anti-CTLA-4 therapy was permitted, and checkpoint inhibitors had been received by about 37% of dose-escalation patients. The paper describes the monotherapy dose-escalation part (N ≈ 52 patients) of the phase I trial of ivuxolimab. Findings and caveats that apply to the study as a whole: Clonal expansion of both CD4+ and CD8+ blood T cells was observed from baseline to week 6 at doses 0.1 to 3.0 mg/kg. Low levels of normalized T-cell clonal expansion were also seen in some nonresponding patients. After ivuxolimab, CD8+ T cells had more expanded clones than CD4+ T cells on average. Partial responders in the 0.1-3.0 mg/kg groups had among the lowest normalized peripheral clonal expansion, especially among CD8+ T cells. The antigen specificity of the peripheral T cells that underwent clonal expansion was not determined.

Genomic DNA was extracted from sorted cells for sequencing of the TCRbeta CDR3 region. TCRbeta CDR3 regions were sequenced using the immunoSEQ Assay. TCRdb obtained this table from immuneACCESS and retained in-frame rearrangements with V and J assigned. These tables miss some clones; where compared with another copy, unresolved V genes account for less than half of the shortfall, and the remainder is unexplained. For this sample the table gives 70,000 to 90,000 clones, of which over 75% were detected only once. Clones ranked in the top ten supply approximately 7% of the sample. Concerning this clone itself: Its antigen target is currently unknown. Qualities for individual bases were not recorded, and no much larger clone is one base off.

Trimming at the junction amounts to 5 bases on V and 3 bases on J, and the germline ends lie 11 bases apart. Spanning cysteine to phenylalanine, the CDR3 consists of 14 amino acids. Only the CDR3 portion is preserved as DNA: 42 bases, with reading frame beginning at the first base. The germline V gene (reference sequence) supplies CDR1 GTSNPN and CDR2 SVGIG. The trial excluded patients who had a history of autoimmune disease or were on systemic immunosuppression. Peripheral blood for TCR sequencing was collected from all dose cohorts at baseline, on cycle 4 day 1, and on cycle 7 day 1. Samples came from an open-label, multicenter, first-in-human phase I dose-escalation trial of ivuxolimab. The trial enrolled adults with locally advanced or metastatic head and neck squamous cell, hepatocellular, melanoma or renal cell carcinoma. CD4+ and CD8+ T cells were sorted separately from peripheral blood before TCR sequencing.

The rearranged chain carries TRBV30 and TRBJ1-6; matching of 6 bases hints at TRBD1 as the D gene. Sample: CD4+ or CD8+ T cells sorted from blood, taken in a trial of the OX40 agonist ivuxolimab. This receptor was obtained from an adult with an advanced solid tumor such as melanoma, head and neck, liver or kidney cancer. The CDR3 region has the sequence CAWQGQIYNSPLHF. The sequenced DNA: TGTGCCTGGCAAGGACAGATCTATAATTCACCCCTCCACTTT.